The 4 T cell receptor beta chains below come from one sample, sequenced in a study of blood T cell repertoires in COVID-19 (dated by TCRdb to about 2020). Libraries came from the immunoSEQ multiplex PCR assay. Here the immuneACCESS table is served through TCRdb, limited to in-frame sequences with V and J called. Missing clones are a known gap in these copies; in checked studies unresolved V genes cover under half, and the rest lacks a known reason. For this sample the table gives some 190,000 clones, of which 65% to 85% were detected only once. The top ten hold approximately 4.6% of the sample. Sequenced input: PBMCs or T cells enriched from blood (not recorded which). The receptors originated from a man aged 25-40 years with acute COVID-19.

The chain couples TRBV11-2 to TRBJ2-5; tentative D call: TRBD1 (6 bases). CDR3 length: 13 amino acids. The ends were cut back, 2 bases at V and 3 bases at J, with 7 bases in the middle. The germline V gene has CDR1 SGHAT and CDR2 FQNNGV. The CDR3 spells CASSLSGEETQYF. The CDR3 nucleotides are TGTGCCAGCAGCTTATCAGGGGAAGAGACCCAGTACTTC.

This chain joins TRBV6-5 and TRBJ2-7, with a possible D match to TRBD1 (5 bases). The CDR3 loop spans 12 amino acids. The V end lost 7 bases, the J end lost 4 bases, and 11 bases lay between the germline ends. The V gene's germline CDR1 is MNHEY and CDR2 SVGAGI. Written as DNA, the CDR3 is TGTGCCAGCACGGGCAGGGCTTACGAGCAGTACTTC. This codes for CASTGRAYEQYF.

This clone was observed a handful of times. Other DNA sequences in this specimen translate into the identical CDR3. The chain employs TRBV10-3 and TRBJ1-5; the match to TRBD1 covers 8 bases. From germline, CDR1 is ENHRY and CDR2 SYGVKD. V shed 0 bases, J shed 0 bases, and the junction held 1 base outside the gene matches. The CDR3 is made up of 16 amino acids. CDR3 sequence (DNA): TGTGCCATCAGTGAGTCCCAGGGGGCTAGCAATCAGCCCCAGCATTTT. Residues: CAISESQGASNQPQHF.

The chain combines TRBV5-1 with TRBJ1-2; unclear D gene. The germline V and J ends were trimmed by 0 bases and 7 bases, with 10 bases remaining between them. CDR1 is SGHRS, CDR2 YFSETQ, per germline. The CDR3 extends over 13 amino acids. The CDR3 DNA follows: TGCGCCAGCAGCTTGGACGGAGGAGGTGGCTACACCTTC. The encoded protein is CASSLDGGGGYTF.